This entry features one T cell receptor (beta chain) sequence. Its antigen is as yet unknown. This record comes from a study of shared clonotypes between healthy human individuals. A 200 ng quantity of DNA, about 30,000 T cell genomes, went into the sorted-subset replicate PCRs. Clones were read by immunoSEQ multiplex PCR, and TCRdb kept only the in-frame ones, dropping some. The sample includes about 2 million clones, about 95% of them seen just once. The J segment lost 7 bases and the V segment lost 7 bases, leaving 9 bases of the junction unmatched. Germline CDR1 reads SNHLY; CDR2 reads FYNNEI. This CDR3 is built from 14 residues. Study results and caveats: Sequencing depth was predicted to influence how clonotypes are shared among donors.

Naive CD8 isolation took CD45RO-negative cells positively selected for CCR7 and excluded terminally differentiated effector memory CD45RA+ cells. This chain links TRBV2 with TRBJ1-2, with 10 bases lining up with TRBD1. Material for sequencing was naive CD8+ T cells sorted from blood. The clonotype originates from a man aged 18 to 29 in good health. The CDR3 here is CASTLSGTGVGYTF. The CDR3 DNA sequence: TGTGCCAGCACCTTATCCGGGACAGGGGTTGGCTACACCTTC.